Sequencing of this T cell receptor beta chain was carried out in a study of CD8 T cells in ankylosing spondylitis. Notes on the study in general: The authors reported significant enrichment of disease-linked clones in matched ankylosing spondylitis synovial fluid. A TCR beta motif of roughly 8 highly homologous variants seemed to mark ankylosing spondylitis blood.

Each CDR3 protein gets one entry after TCRdb re-called the 5' RACE reads with MiXCR. The data contain roughly 200,000 distinct CDR3 sequences, roughly 26% of them seen just once; the ten biggest clones take up approximately 6.6%. Germline values: CDR1 DFQATT, CDR2 SNEGSKA (reference sequence). This CDR3 has 16 amino acids. Trimming took 6 bases from V and 1 from J; bases not matched to a gene: 14. With respect to this clonotype: The target antigen is unknown.

Sequenced material: blood, either unsorted or a sorted T cell fraction (not recorded which). This rearrangement joins TRBV20-1 to TRBJ2-7, with 8 bases fitting TRBD1. This receptor was obtained from a male donor with ankylosing spondylitis or in good health (not recorded which). This CDR3 reads CSASIDRGQISYEQYF. CDR3 DNA: TGCAGTGCGTCTATCGACAGGGGACAAATATCCTACGAGCAGTACTTC.